This TCR beta chain was recovered during a study of T cells in Graves' hyperthyroidism and ophthalmopathy. Points from the study as a whole: It was a median around seven months before onset that the model predicted ophthalmopathy.

This clonotype was counted many times. Its cognate antigen is unknown. Lactation, pregnancy, other autoimmune disease or uncontrolled infection excluded patients. Blood from later-ophthalmopathy patients was taken at first hyperthyroidism diagnosis. Template material for amplifying TCR beta CDR3 regions consisted of RNA transcripts. TCR CDR3 regions were first amplified by RT-PCR with HTBI primers. From the multiplex PCR reads, TCRdb called clonotypes with MiXCR, one entry per CDR3 protein. The sample records around 400,000 distinct CDR3 sequences, around 16% being singletons. This CDR3 spans 15 amino acids. CDR1 is SNHLY and CDR2 is FYNNEI in the germline V gene. V shed 6 bases, J shed 1 base, and the junction held 8 bases outside the gene matches.

V usage is TRBV2 and J usage is TRBJ2-5; 7 bases agree with TRBD2. The sample comprised blood. This sequence originates from a woman younger than 35 with Graves' hyperthyroidism that later progressed to Graves' ophthalmopathy. As DNA, the CDR3 is TGTGCCAGCAGGCCAAGTCTAGCGGCCCAAGAGACCCAGTACTTC. Translating it yields CASRPSLAAQETQYF.